These 32 T cell receptor beta chains originate from one sample sequenced in a study of T cell responses to AZD1222 COVID-19 vaccine. TCRdb's table, derived via immunoSEQ multiplex PCR, lists solely in-frame clones and lacks some. The repertoire holds more than 85,000 clones, about 87% seen once, with 1.6% in the top ten. Sample: peripheral blood, taken on day 0 of AZD1222 vaccination. The receptors here all came from an adult in good health.

The chain uses TRBV11-3 and TRBJ1-1; maybe TRBD1 (6 bases). The CDR3 is made up of 14 amino acids. CDR1 and CDR2 (germline): SGHNT, YENEEA. Trimming removed 4 bases at V and 7 bases at J, with 16 bases between. The CDR3 DNA reads TGTGCCAGCAGCTACTCCGGGACAACCCATGAAGCTTTCTTT. This codes for CASSYSGTTHEAFF.

The rearrangement joins TRBV5-5 to TRBJ1-5; possibly TRBD1 for D (5 bases). The CDR3 has 16 residues. Trimming took off 4 bases at V and 3 bases at J, with 17 bases between the two ends. Germline V gene sequence: CDR1 SGHKS, CDR2 YYEKEE (reference sequence). Written as DNA, the CDR3 is TGTGCCAGCAGCCTAGGGGTATCCTCTCCCAATCAGCCCCAGCATTTT. It encodes CASSLGVSSPNQPQHF.

The table lists this clone with a count of one. The chain couples TRBV30 to TRBJ2-3; D remains ambiguous. The CDR3 totals 13 residues. V shed 0 bases and J shed 8 bases, with 12 bases lying between them. CDR1 is GTSNPN and CDR2 is SVGIG in the germline V gene (reference sequence). CDR3 in amino acids: CAWSVQTAATQYF. In DNA, the CDR3 is TGTGCCTGGAGTGTCCAGACGGCGGCTACGCAGTATTTT.

The V gene is TRBV10-2, the J gene TRBJ2-7; the match to TRBD1 covers 7 bases. The CDR3 has 14 amino acids. Germline CDR1 WSHSY, CDR2 SAAADI. V lost 0 bases, J lost 2 bases, and 1 base stayed unmatched. The chain's CDR3 is CASSESDRTYEQYF. For the CDR3, the DNA is TGCGCCAGCAGTGAGTCGGACAGGACCTACGAGCAGTACTTC.

This clone was found once. The rearrangement links TRBV5-1 to TRBJ1-2; unclear D gene. Germline CDR1 and CDR2: SGHRS and YFSETQ. V was pared by 2 bases and J by 4 bases, with 21 bases between. The CDR3 runs to 17 residues. CDR3 loop: CASSLGQLPISGYGYTF. The CDR3 bases are TGCGCCAGCAGCTTAGGTCAGCTCCCCATCTCGGGCTATGGCTACACCTTC.

The chain uses TRBV5-1 and TRBJ2-7; 11 bases are a match to TRBD1. V trimming: 0 bases; J trimming: 7 bases; junction bases outside the gene matches: 6. CDR3 length equals 15 residues. Germline CDR1 and CDR2: SGHRS and YFSETQ. CDR3 coding DNA: TGCGCCAGCAGCTTGGCCGGGACAGGGGGTAAAGAGCAGTACTTC. Amino acids: CASSLAGTGGKEQYF.

V is TRBV5-6 and J is TRBJ1-1; no definite D call. This CDR3 has 13 amino acids. The germline V and J ends were trimmed by 4 bases and 2 bases, with 9 bases remaining between them. Germline V gene data show CDR1 as SGHDT and CDR2 as YYEEEE. The CDR3, as DNA: TGTGCCAGCAGCCTCTTGGTCAACACTGAAGCTTTCTTT. Protein: CASSLLVNTEAFF.

V and J are TRBV6-1 and TRBJ1-5; D uncertain. Germline V gene sequence: CDR1 MNHNS, CDR2 SASEGT. CDR3 length equals 18 residues. V gave up 0 bases and J gave up 0 bases, with 15 bases separating them. CDR3 loop: CASSEAGVPRDSNQPQHF. In DNA form, the CDR3 reads TGTGCCAGCAGTGAAGCGGGTGTTCCTCGGGATAGCAATCAGCCCCAGCATTTT.

V gene TRBV3-1 (or the pseudogene TRBV3-2) combines with J gene TRBJ2-7; possibly TRBD2 for D (7 bases). The V and J ends lost 1 base and 4 bases respectively, with 17 bases between them. Germline CDR1 is LGHDT and CDR2 is YNNKEL (reference sequence). The CDR3 loop spans 16 amino acids. The CDR3 nucleotides read TGTGCCAGCAGCCAAGTCCCCGGGGGAGGGGGATACGAGCAGTACTTC. Translating it yields CASSQVPGGGGYEQYF.

The CDR3 nucleotides are TGTGCCATCAGTGAGTACGACGGACCCCAGCATTTT. This codes for CAISEYDGPQHF. This chain connects TRBV10-3 to TRBJ1-5; D uncertain. The CDR3 is 12 amino acids. Germline assignment: CDR1 ENHRY and CDR2 SYGVKD. The V gene lost 1 base and the J gene lost 10 bases, with 8 bases spanning the gap.

The chain joins TRBV29-1 to TRBJ1-1, with TRBD1 matching 8 bases. CDR3 length equals 15 residues. V was clipped by 6 bases and J by 1 base; unmatched bases: 10. Germline V gives CDR1 SQVTM, CDR2 ANQGSEA. The CDR3 bases are TGCAGCGTCCATATTTCCGGGACAGGGAACACTGAAGCTTTCTTT. Protein: CSVHISGTGNTEAFF.

CDR3 sequence reads: CASSLILGETEAFF. CDR3 nucleotide sequence: TGTGCCAGCAGCTTAATACTAGGGGAAACTGAAGCTTTCTTT. The chain employs TRBV7-8 and TRBJ1-1; the D gene is possibly TRBD1 (5 bases). CDR3 length: 14 amino acids. Germline values: CDR1 SGHVS, CDR2 FQNEAQ. Deletions cut 2 bases from V and 5 bases from J, with 12 bases between.

On this clone itself: Distinct nucleotide sequences in the sample also encode this CDR3. As DNA, the CDR3 is TGTGCCAGCAGTTACTCGGGCGGGAGCAATCAGCCCCAGCATTTT. Translation: CASSYSGGSNQPQHF. The chain recombines TRBV6-5 with TRBJ1-5; D remains unclear. Trimming stripped 0 bases from V and 1 base from J, with 7 bases between. Germline V gives CDR1 MNHEY, CDR2 SVGAGI. The CDR3 extends over 15 amino acids.

V and J are TRBV14 and TRBJ1-1, with D possibly TRBD1 on 5 matching bases. CDR1 is SGHDN, CDR2 FVKESK, per germline. Trimming removed 0 bases from V and 6 bases from J, with 17 bases in between. This CDR3 region has 16 residues. CDR3: CASSQDWGRVPAEAFF. The CDR3 DNA is TGTGCCAGCAGCCAAGATTGGGGCAGGGTTCCGGCTGAAGCTTTCTTT.

This clone came up once. This sequence joins TRBV6-5 and TRBJ1-5, with a weak D call TRBD1 (5 bases). Germline V gene sequence: CDR1 MNHEY, CDR2 SVGAGI. CDR3 length equals 15 residues. Deletions cut 6 bases from V and 2 bases from J, with 14 bases between. The CDR3 spells CASSRTFSGNQPQHF. The CDR3 DNA sequence: TGTGCCAGCAGCAGGACATTCAGTGGCAATCAGCCCCAGCATTTT.

The V gene is TRBV7-6, the J gene TRBJ2-7; 8 bases line up with TRBD2. CDR1 SGHVS and CDR2 FNYEAQ come from the germline V gene. This CDR3 comprises 15 residues. With 5 bases clipped from V and 0 bases from J, the junction kept 6 bases outside the gene matches. Here the CDR3 reads CASSPGGRSSYEQYF. DNA for the CDR3: TGTGCCAGCAGCCCGGGGGGGAGGAGCTCCTACGAGCAGTACTTC.

The chain combines TRBV30 with TRBJ1-2; D is ambiguous. The CDR3 contains 13 residues. Trimming took off 1 base at V and 4 bases at J, with 10 bases between the two ends. Germline assignment: CDR1 GTSNPN and CDR2 SVGIG (reference sequence). The CDR3 DNA reads as TGTGCCTGGAGTGGGCAGATTCCCTATGGCTACACCTTC. As protein: CAWSGQIPYGYTF.

This clone has a handful of counts. The CDR3 loop is CASSLTSGIYEQYF. CDR3 in DNA: TGCGCCAGCAGCTTGACTAGCGGTATCTACGAGCAGTACTTC. The rearrangement joins TRBV5-1 to TRBJ2-7, with TRBD2 matching over 8 bases. The CDR3 runs to 14 residues. CDR1 and CDR2 (germline): SGHRS, YFSETQ. Trimming at V came to 1 base and at J to 3 bases, leaving 3 bases not matched to a gene. Filled out from reference TRBV5-1 and TRBJ2-7, the complete variable domain reads KAGVTQTPRYLIKTRGQQVTLSCSPISGHRSVSWYQQTPGQGLQFLFEYFSETQRNKGNFPGRFSGRQFSNSRSEMNVSTLELGDSALYLCASSLTSGIYEQYFGPGTRLTVT.

The chain links TRBV2 to TRBJ2-1; D is perhaps TRBD2 (6 bases). CDR1 SNHLY and CDR2 FYNNEI come from the germline V gene. Trimming took 7 bases from V and 7 from J, leaving 23 bases between them. This CDR3 region has 16 residues. CDR3 region: CASIPVERASGNEQFF. The CDR3 DNA sequence: TGTGCCAGCATCCCAGTGGAGAGGGCCAGCGGGAATGAGCAGTTCTTC.

The CDR3 loop is CASSLSDSYEQYF. The CDR3 region has the DNA TGTGCCAGCTCCCTCTCAGATTCCTACGAGCAGTACTTC. The V gene is TRBV18, the J gene TRBJ2-7, with D hard to call. V shed 6 bases and J shed 1 base, with 10 bases lying between them. Germline V gene lookup returns CDR1 KGHSH and CDR2 LQKENI. This CDR3 is 13 amino acids long.

This chain joins TRBV4-2 and TRBJ1-2; D is undetermined. Germline V gene lookup returns CDR1 LGHNA and CDR2 YNFKEQ. V lost 4 bases and J 4 bases, leaving 7 bases between the germline ends. CDR3 size: 12 residues. CDR3 loop: CASSPGSYGYTF. The DNA of the CDR3 is TGTGCCAGCAGCCCGGGGTCCTATGGCTACACCTTC.

V is TRBV13 and J is TRBJ1-1, with D tentatively TRBD1 (6 bases). The CDR3 is made up of 14 amino acids. The germline gives CDR1 PRHDT, CDR2 FYEKMQ (reference sequence). Deletions cut 5 bases from V and 1 base from J, with 11 bases between. The CDR3 DNA reads as TGTGCCAGCAGCCTCGCGACAGGGAACACTGAAGCTTTCTTT. Residues: CASSLATGNTEAFF.

The V gene is TRBV5-1, the J gene TRBJ2-1, with 10 bases that match TRBD1. CDR3 length: 17 amino acids. After removal of 0 bases from V and 9 bases from J, the junction contained 12 bases not matched to a gene. Per the germline V gene, CDR1 is SGHRS and CDR2 is YFSETQ. The CDR3 is CASSLARRDRGIGEQFF. CDR3 nucleotide sequence: TGCGCCAGCAGCTTGGCTCGCCGGGACAGGGGTATCGGTGAGCAGTTCTTC.

This rearrangement joins TRBV24-1 to TRBJ1-5; D is ambiguous. The CDR3 covers 14 residues. CDR1 KGHDR and CDR2 SFDVKD come from the germline V gene. V dropped 2 bases and J dropped 4 bases, with 8 bases sitting between them. This CDR3 is CATSDSDPNQPQHF. In DNA form, the CDR3 reads TGTGCCACCAGTGATTCGGACCCAAATCAGCCCCAGCATTTT.

V gene TRBV6-5 combines with J gene TRBJ1-1; D gene uncertain. Trimming removed 2 bases from V and 1 base from J, with 5 bases in between. This CDR3 is 13 amino acids long. The germline gives CDR1 MNHEY, CDR2 SVGAGI. CDR3 sequence reads: CASSYAKNTEAFF. The CDR3 DNA follows: TGTGCCAGCAGTTACGCGAAGAACACTGAAGCTTTCTTT.

The V gene is TRBV29-1, the J gene TRBJ1-1, with no clear D. Germline V gene data show CDR1 as SQVTM and CDR2 as ANQGSEA. The CDR3 has 12 residues. The V end lost 5 bases, the J end lost 11 bases, and 18 bases lay between the germline ends. CDR3 amino acids: CSVLGGGPPAFF. Written as DNA, the CDR3 is TGCAGCGTTCTTGGCGGCGGGCCGCCGGCTTTCTTT.

This chain links TRBV19 with TRBJ2-7; 8 nucleotides agree with TRBD1. The CDR3 runs 14 residues. J lost 7 bases, V lost 3 bases, and 8 bases had no gene match. Germline CDR1 and CDR2: LNHDA and SQIVND (reference sequence). The CDR3 DNA sequence: TGTGCCAGTAGTATTTCACAGGGGGTTTGGGAGCAGTACTTC. Protein: CASSISQGVWEQYF.

The V call is TRBV5-1, the J call TRBJ1-1, with D perhaps TRBD1 (6 bases). Trimming stripped 4 bases from V and 1 base from J, with 20 bases between. Per germline, CDR1 SGHRS and CDR2 YFSETQ. This CDR3 is built from 17 residues. CDR3 protein: CASSPGNIGQSNTEAFF. The CDR3 region has the DNA TGCGCCAGCAGCCCCGGGAATATTGGACAGTCGAACACTGAAGCTTTCTTT.

The V and J genes are TRBV6-5 and TRBJ2-7, with a possible D match to TRBD1 (7 bases). Germline lookup yields CDR1 MNHEY and CDR2 SVGAGI. The CDR3 loop spans 15 amino acids. V shed 0 bases and J shed 0 bases, with 9 bases lying between them. CDR3 residues: CASSYSQGGSYEQYF. For the CDR3, the DNA is TGTGCCAGCAGTTACTCCCAGGGGGGCTCCTACGAGCAGTACTTC.

This clone was found once. The chain carries TRBV10-2 and TRBJ1-5, with TRBD1 as a possible D gene (5 bases). The CDR3 length is 15 residues. Per the germline V gene, CDR1 is WSHSY and CDR2 is SAAADI. The V gene lost 0 bases and the J gene lost 0 bases, with 6 bases spanning the gap. In nucleotides, the CDR3 is TGCGCCAGCAGTGAGTCGGGGGGTAGCAATCAGCCCCAGCATTTT. Translated: CASSESGGSNQPQHF.

This clone was recorded only once. The rearrangement links TRBV7-9 to TRBJ2-1; no clear D gene. With 5 bases removed from V and 0 bases from J, the gap between germline ends came to 8 bases. The CDR3 length is 14 residues. Looked up from germline, CDR1 is SEHNR and CDR2 is FQNEAQ (reference sequence). This CDR3 reads CASSRTDSYNEQFF. CDR3 DNA sequence: TGTGCCAGCAGCCGAACGGACTCCTACAATGAGCAGTTCTTC. Looking up the rest from reference TRBV7-9 and TRBJ2-1 gives the full variable domain: DTGVSQNPRHKITKRGQNVTFRCDPISEHNRLYWYRQTLGQGPEFLTYFQNEAQLEKSRLLSDRFSAERPKGSFSTLEIQRTEQGDSAMYLCASSRTDSYNEQFFGPGTRLTVL.

This clone was seen only a few times. The gene calls are TRBV2 and TRBJ2-7; D is uncertain. Per the germline V gene, CDR1 is SNHLY and CDR2 is FYNNEI. Trimming shortened V by 4 bases and J by 2 bases, and 9 bases separated the two germline ends. The CDR3 runs to 13 residues. This CDR3 reads CASSGQGPYEQYF. DNA for the CDR3: TGTGCCAGCAGTGGACAAGGACCCTACGAGCAGTACTTC.